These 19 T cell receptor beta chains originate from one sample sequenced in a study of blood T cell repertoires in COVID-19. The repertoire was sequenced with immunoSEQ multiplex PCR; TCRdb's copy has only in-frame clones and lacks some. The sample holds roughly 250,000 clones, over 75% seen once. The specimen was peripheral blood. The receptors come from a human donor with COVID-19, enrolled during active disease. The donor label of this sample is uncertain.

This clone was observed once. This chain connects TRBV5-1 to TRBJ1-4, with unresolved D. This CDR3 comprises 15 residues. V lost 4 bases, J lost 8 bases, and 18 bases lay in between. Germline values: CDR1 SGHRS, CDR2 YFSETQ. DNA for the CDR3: TGCGCCAGCAGCCCCCTAGATTCGAGGGAAGAAAAACTGTTTTTT. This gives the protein CASSPLDSREEKLFF.

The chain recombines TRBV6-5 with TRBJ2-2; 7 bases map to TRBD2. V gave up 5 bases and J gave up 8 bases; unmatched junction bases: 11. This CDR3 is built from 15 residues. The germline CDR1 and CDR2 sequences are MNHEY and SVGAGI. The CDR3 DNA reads TGTGCCAGCAGTCCGACTAGCCCCCCTCTAGGGGAGCTGTTTTTT. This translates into CASSPTSPPLGELFF.

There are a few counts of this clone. CDR3 nucleotides: TGTGCCAGCAGCTTGAGTGCAGGGCGCAATCAGCCCCAGCATTTT. It is translated as CASSLSAGRNQPQHF. This chain links TRBV5-6 with TRBJ1-5; TRBD1 might be the D (5 bases). The CDR3 consists of 15 residues. Trimming took off 1 base at V and 2 bases at J, with 10 bases between the two ends. CDR1 is SGHDT, CDR2 YYEEEE, per germline.

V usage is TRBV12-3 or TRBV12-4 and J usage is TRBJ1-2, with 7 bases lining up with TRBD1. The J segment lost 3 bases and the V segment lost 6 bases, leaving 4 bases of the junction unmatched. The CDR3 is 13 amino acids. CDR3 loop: CASRGDRHYGYTF. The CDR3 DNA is TGTGCCAGCAGGGGGGACAGACACTATGGCTACACCTTC.

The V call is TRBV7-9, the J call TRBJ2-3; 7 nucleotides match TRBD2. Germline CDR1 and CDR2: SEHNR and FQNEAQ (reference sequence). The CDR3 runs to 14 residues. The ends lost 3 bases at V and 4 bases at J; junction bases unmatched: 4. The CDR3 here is CASSLGGIADTQYF. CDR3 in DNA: TGTGCCAGCAGCTTGGGAGGGATCGCAGATACGCAGTATTTT.

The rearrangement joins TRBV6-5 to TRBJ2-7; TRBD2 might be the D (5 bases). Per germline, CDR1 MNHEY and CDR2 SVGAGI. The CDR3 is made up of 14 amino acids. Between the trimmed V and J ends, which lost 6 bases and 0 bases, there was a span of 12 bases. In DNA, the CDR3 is TGTGCCAGCAGGCCGGACTGGGCCTCCTACGAGCAGTACTTC. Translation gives CASRPDWASYEQYF.

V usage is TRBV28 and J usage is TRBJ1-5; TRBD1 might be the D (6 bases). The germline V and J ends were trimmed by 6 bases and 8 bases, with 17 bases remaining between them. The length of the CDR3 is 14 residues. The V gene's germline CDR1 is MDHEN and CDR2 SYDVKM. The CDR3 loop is CASSPGGGDEPQHF. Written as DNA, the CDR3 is TGTGCCAGCAGCCCTGGGGGGGGCGATGAGCCCCAGCATTTT. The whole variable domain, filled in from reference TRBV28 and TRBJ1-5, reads DVKVTQSSRYLVKRTGEKVFLECVQDMDHENMFWYRQDPGLGLRLIYFSYDVKMKEKGDIPEGYSVSREKKERFSLILESASTNQTSMYLCASSPGGGDEPQHFGDGTRLSIL.

DNA for the CDR3: TGTGCCAGCAGTCTTCGGGATGAGCAGTTCTTC. Amino acid sequence: CASSLRDEQFF. V usage is TRBV28 and J usage is TRBJ2-1; D gene unclear. Germline CDR1 MDHEN, CDR2 SYDVKM. V dropped 5 bases and J dropped 8 bases, with 7 bases sitting between them. The CDR3 length is 11 residues.

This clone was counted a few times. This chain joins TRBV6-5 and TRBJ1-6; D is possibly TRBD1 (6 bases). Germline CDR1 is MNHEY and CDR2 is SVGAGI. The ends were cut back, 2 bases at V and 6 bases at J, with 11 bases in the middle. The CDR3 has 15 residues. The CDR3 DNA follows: TGTGCCAGCAGTTACGGGCAGGGGTTTAATTCACCCCTCCACTTT. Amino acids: CASSYGQGFNSPLHF.

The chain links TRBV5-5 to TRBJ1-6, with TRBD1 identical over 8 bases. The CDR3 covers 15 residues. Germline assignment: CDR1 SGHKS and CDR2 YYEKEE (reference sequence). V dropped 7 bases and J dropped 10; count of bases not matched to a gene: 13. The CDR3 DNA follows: TGTGCCAGCGCGAGCATGGGACAGGTTGACTCACCCCTCCACTTT. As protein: CASASMGQVDSPLHF.

CDR3 in DNA: TGTGCCAGCAGTTCGGACAGGGACACTGAAGCTTTCTTT. It is translated as CASSSDRDTEAFF. The chain is built from TRBV6-5 and TRBJ1-1, with 8 bases matching TRBD1. CDR1 is MNHEY, CDR2 SVGAGI, per germline. The junction had 1 base not matched to a gene; V was cut back by 4 bases and J by 3 bases. There are 13 residues in the CDR3.

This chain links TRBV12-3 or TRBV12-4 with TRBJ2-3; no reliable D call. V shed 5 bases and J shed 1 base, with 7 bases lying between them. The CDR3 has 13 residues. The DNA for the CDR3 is TGTGCCAGCAGTCTCACAGGCACAGATACGCAGTATTTT. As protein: CASSLTGTDTQYF.

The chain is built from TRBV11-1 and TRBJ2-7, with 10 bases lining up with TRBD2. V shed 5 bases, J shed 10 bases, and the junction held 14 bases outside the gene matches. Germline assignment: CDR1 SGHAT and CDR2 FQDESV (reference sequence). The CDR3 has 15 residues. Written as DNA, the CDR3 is TGTGCCAGCAGCCCTAGCGGGAGCGGAACTGCGGCACAGTACTTC. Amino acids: CASSPSGSGTAAQYF.

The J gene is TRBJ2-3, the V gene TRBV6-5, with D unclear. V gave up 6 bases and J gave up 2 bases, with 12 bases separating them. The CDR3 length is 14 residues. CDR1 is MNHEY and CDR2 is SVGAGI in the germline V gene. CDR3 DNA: TGTGCCAGCAGCAAATTCCAGTCCACAGATACGCAGTATTTT. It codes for CASSKFQSTDTQYF.

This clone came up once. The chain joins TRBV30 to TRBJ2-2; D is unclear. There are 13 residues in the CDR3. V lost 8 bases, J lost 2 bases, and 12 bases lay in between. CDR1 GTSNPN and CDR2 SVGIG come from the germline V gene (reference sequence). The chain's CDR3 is CARTVLNTGELFF. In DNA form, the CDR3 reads TGTGCCCGGACGGTACTTAACACCGGGGAGCTGTTTTTT.

The CDR3 is CASSGGGNNEQFF. The CDR3 DNA is TGTGCCAGCAGTGGCGGGGGGAACAATGAGCAGTTCTTC. This chain uses TRBV28 with TRBJ2-1; 8 positions agree with TRBD2. This CDR3 contains 13 residues. After removal of 5 bases from V and 5 bases from J, the junction contained 2 bases not matched to a gene. Germline V gene data show CDR1 as MDHEN and CDR2 as SYDVKM. The full variable domain, completed using reference TRBV28 and TRBJ2-1, is DVKVTQSSRYLVKRTGEKVFLECVQDMDHENMFWYRQDPGLGLRLIYFSYDVKMKEKGDIPEGYSVSREKKERFSLILESASTNQTSMYLCASSGGGNNEQFFGPGTRLTVL.

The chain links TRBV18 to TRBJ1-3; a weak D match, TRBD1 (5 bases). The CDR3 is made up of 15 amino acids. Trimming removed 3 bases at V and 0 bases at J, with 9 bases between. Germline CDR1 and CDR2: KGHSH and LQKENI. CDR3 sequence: CASSPLDTSGNTIYF. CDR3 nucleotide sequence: TGTGCCAGCTCACCCTTGGACACCTCTGGAAACACCATATATTTT.

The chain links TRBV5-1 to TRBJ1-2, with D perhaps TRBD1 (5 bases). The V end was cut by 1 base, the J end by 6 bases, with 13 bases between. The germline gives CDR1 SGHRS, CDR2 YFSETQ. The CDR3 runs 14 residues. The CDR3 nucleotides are TGCGCCAGCAGCTTGATGTGGGGGGAGGATGGCTACACCTTC. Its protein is CASSLMWGEDGYTF.

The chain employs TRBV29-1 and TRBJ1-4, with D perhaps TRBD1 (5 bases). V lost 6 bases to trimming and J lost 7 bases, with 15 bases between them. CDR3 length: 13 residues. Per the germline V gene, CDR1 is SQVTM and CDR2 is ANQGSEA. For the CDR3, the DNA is TGCAGCGTACCCTCCAGGGAAAGTGAAAAACTGTTTTTT. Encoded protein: CSVPSRESEKLFF.